This T cell receptor (beta chain) was sequenced in a study of post-analysis software for immune sequencing data. This clonotype appeared a few times. As yet, its antigen is unknown. Study observations and caveats: About five TRBV segments, including TRBV5-6, TRBV5-1 and TRBV20-1, were more frequent in patients than controls.

Germline loops: CDR1 SGHRS, CDR2 YFSETQ. Germline trimming cut 0 bases from V and 9 bases from J; bases unmatched to any gene: 15. The CDR3 is 17 amino acids. cDNA libraries for TCR beta contained unique molecular identifiers. TCRdb recomputed calls from the PCR reads with MiXCR, one row per CDR3 protein. This table has fewer than 850,000 distinct CDR3 sequences, less than 35% appearing once. This TCR was recovered from a girl aged 10 to 17 with multiple sclerosis. Sequencing was done on a sample of blood. The J gene is TRBJ2-1, the V gene TRBV5-1; 7 bases agree with TRBD2. CDR3 sequence (DNA): TGCGCCAGCAGCTTGGCCAGTTTGCTAGTGGGAGGGGTTGAGCAGTTCTTC. The encoded protein is CASSLASLLVGGVEQFF.